Shown below are 26 T cell receptor beta chains from a single sample sequenced in a study of Siglec-9 on CD8 T cells in melanoma. Sequencing was performed with immunoSEQ multiplex PCR; in TCRdb, only in-frame clones are kept and a portion is missing. Among approximately 39,000 clones listed, around 81% were seen once. The source material was Siglec-9- CD8+ T cells sorted from blood. The source of these receptors is a human donor in good health.

This chain links TRBV7-2 with TRBJ2-1; TRBD2 is a possible D gene (5 bases). V lost 9 bases and J lost 0, with 15 bases in between. The CDR3 is 15 amino acids. CDR1 and CDR2 from the germline V gene are SGHTA and FQGNSA. The DNA for the CDR3 is TGTGCCAGGGGCCAGCGGCAGAGCTCCTACAATGAGCAGTTCTTC. Protein: CARGQRQSSYNEQFF.

DNA of the CDR3: TGTGCCAGCAGCTATATAGCTGGTTCACCCCTCCACTTT. Translation gives CASSYIAGSPLHF. The chain links TRBV7-9 to TRBJ1-6, with no clear D. Trimming left V 4 bases short and J 9 bases short, with 10 bases between. Germline V gene lookup returns CDR1 SEHNR and CDR2 FQNEAQ (reference sequence). The CDR3 runs to 13 residues.

This chain joins TRBV4-2 and TRBJ2-1; 12 bases are a match to TRBD2. The CDR3 runs to 16 residues. Germline trimming cut 0 bases from V and 7 bases from J; bases unmatched to any gene: 4. The germline gives CDR1 LGHNA, CDR2 YNFKEQ. The CDR3 sequence is CASSQDLAGGRNEQFF. The DNA for the CDR3 is TGTGCCAGCAGCCAAGACCTAGCGGGAGGGCGGAATGAGCAGTTCTTC.

This sequence joins TRBV19 and TRBJ2-5; maybe TRBD1 (6 bases). Germline V CDR1 and CDR2: LNHDA, SQIVND (reference sequence). Deletions cut 4 bases from V and 5 bases from J, with 17 bases between. The CDR3 has 15 amino acids. CDR3 DNA sequence: TGTGCCAGTAGTAACAGGGAAGGCGCTTGGGAGACCCAGTACTTC. Residues: CASSNREGAWETQYF.

J is TRBJ1-1 and V is TRBV25-1; D gene unclear. The CDR3 is made up of 12 amino acids. The V and J ends lost 4 bases and 8 bases respectively, with 11 bases between them. Germline V gene sequence: CDR1 MGHDK, CDR2 SYGVNS. The CDR3 here is CASSGQWVEAFF. The CDR3 DNA reads TGTGCCAGCAGTGGCCAATGGGTCGAAGCTTTCTTT.

V is TRBV11-2 and J is TRBJ2-7; D possibly corresponds to TRBD2 (6 bases). Deletions cut 3 bases from V and 3 bases from J, with 15 bases between. Germline CDR1 and CDR2: SGHAT and FQNNGV. The CDR3 is 15 residues long. The CDR3 bases are TGTGCCAGCAGCTTCCTCCGGTTCGGGGGCTACGAGCAGTACTTC. Its translation: CASSFLRFGGYEQYF.

The chain recombines TRBV11-2 with TRBJ1-2; 7 nucleotides line up with TRBD1. Trimming removed 6 bases from V and 8 bases from J; junction bases left unmatched: 3. CDR3 size: 11 residues. Germline V gene sequence: CDR1 SGHAT, CDR2 FQNNGV. The CDR3 here is CASRKGAGYTF. For the CDR3, the DNA is TGTGCCAGCAGAAAGGGGGCAGGCTACACCTTC.

The chain recombines TRBV9 with TRBJ2-2, with 9 positions matching TRBD1. This CDR3 spans 16 amino acids. Germline assignment: CDR1 SGDLS and CDR2 YYNGEE. With 3 bases clipped from V and 4 bases from J, the junction kept 7 bases outside the gene matches. In nucleotides, the CDR3 is TGTGCCAGCAGCGGGACACAGGGGGCCGGCACCGGGGAGCTGTTTTTT. Protein: CASSGTQGAGTGELFF.

The CDR3 here is CASSQDRGLPYEQYF. Written as DNA, the CDR3 is TGTGCCAGCAGCCAAGATAGGGGGTTACCCTACGAGCAGTACTTC. The chain joins TRBV4-2 to TRBJ2-7; a weak D match, TRBD1 (6 bases). Between the trimmed V and J ends, which lost 0 bases and 2 bases, there was a span of 11 bases. This CDR3 is built from 15 residues. CDR1 is LGHNA, CDR2 YNFKEQ, per germline.

J is TRBJ1-2 and V is TRBV6-6; weak D call: TRBD1 (6 bases). CDR1 is MNHNY, CDR2 SVGAGI, per germline (reference sequence). V was shortened by 2 bases and J by 6 bases, with 16 bases between the two germline ends. The CDR3 has 15 residues. As DNA, the CDR3 is TGTGCCAGCAGTTACGGTTCGGGGGCACCGAATGGCTACACCTTC. Amino acids: CASSYGSGAPNGYTF.

This chain connects TRBV4-1 to TRBJ1-6, with D tentatively TRBD1 (6 bases). This CDR3 comprises 15 residues. V lost 0 bases and J lost 7, with 10 bases in between. CDR1 is MGHRA, CDR2 YSYEKL, per germline. The CDR3 bases are TGCGCCAGCAGCCAAGACGGGGGCTCGAATTCACCCCTCCACTTT. This codes for CASSQDGGSNSPLHF.

The J gene is TRBJ2-1, the V gene TRBV9; TRBD2 aligns across 8 bases. V lost 0 bases to trimming and J lost 4 bases; unmatched junction nucleotides: 6. From germline, CDR1 is SGDLS and CDR2 YYNGEE. The CDR3 has 16 residues. CDR3 protein: CASSVGASGQYNEQFF. Written as DNA, the CDR3 is TGTGCCAGCAGCGTAGGGGCTAGCGGGCAGTACAATGAGCAGTTCTTC.

The chain employs TRBV28 and TRBJ2-7; either TRBD1 or TRBD2 may fit D (6 bases each). CDR1 is MDHEN, CDR2 SYDVKM, per germline. The V end lost 3 bases, the J end lost 2 bases, and 17 bases lay between the germline ends. CDR3 length: 16 residues. CDR3 sequence: CASSFPGVRDPYEQYF. The CDR3 nucleotides are TGTGCCAGCAGTTTTCCAGGGGTGCGGGACCCCTACGAGCAGTACTTC.

V and J are TRBV10-3 and TRBJ2-2, with TRBD2 matching over 7 bases. V shed 6 bases, J shed 1 base, and the junction held 5 bases outside the gene matches. The CDR3 is 15 amino acids. CDR1 and CDR2 (germline): ENHRY, SYGVKD. The CDR3 coding sequence is TGTGCCATCAGACCTAGCGGAGGGAACACCGGGGAGCTGTTTTTT. Encoded protein: CAIRPSGGNTGELFF.

The genes are TRBV11-2 and TRBJ2-7, with D maybe TRBD1 (6 bases). Germline-derived CDR1 and CDR2 are SGHAT and FQNNGV. The CDR3 is made up of 15 amino acids. V lost 4 bases to trimming and J lost 0 bases, with 13 bases between them. This chain's CDR3 is CASSSRDMSSYEQYF. The CDR3 nucleotides are TGTGCCAGCAGCTCCCGGGACATGAGCTCCTACGAGCAGTACTTC.

This clone appeared a single time. V usage is TRBV2 and J usage is TRBJ2-4; the D is unclear. The V end lost 3 bases, the J end lost 0 bases, and 12 bases lay between the germline ends. Germline CDR1 reads SNHLY; CDR2 reads FYNNEI. The CDR3 is made up of 16 amino acids. Written as DNA, the CDR3 is TGTGCCAGCAGTGACTGGAGCGAAGGAGCCAAAAACATTCAGTACTTC. This sequence encodes CASSDWSEGAKNIQYF.

The chain couples TRBV5-1 to TRBJ1-3, with D unclear. V was trimmed by 0 bases and J by 1 base, leaving 5 bases between them. The CDR3 is 14 amino acids. CDR1 and CDR2 from the germline V gene are SGHRS and YFSETQ. CDR3 bases: TGCGCCAGCAGCTTGGAAGGTTCTGGAAACACCATATATTTT. This codes for CASSLEGSGNTIYF.

The V call is TRBV19, the J call TRBJ2-1; weak D call: TRBD2 (6 bases). The CDR3 loop spans 15 amino acids. Germline V lookup: CDR1 LNHDA, CDR2 SQIVND (reference sequence). Trimming cost V 5 bases and J 4 bases, with 15 bases left between them. The CDR3 region has the DNA TGTGCCAGTAGTGGGTTTAGCGGTGGATACAATGAGCAGTTCTTC. This sequence encodes CASSGFSGGYNEQFF.

The chain recombines TRBV28 with TRBJ2-2, with a weak D call TRBD1 (5 bases). The germline V gene encodes CDR1 MDHEN and CDR2 SYDVKM. V was shortened by 2 bases and J by 0 bases, with 7 bases between the two germline ends. The CDR3 runs 15 residues. CDR3 region: CASSLRQPNTGELFF. CDR3 sequence (DNA): TGTGCCAGCAGTTTAAGACAGCCGAACACCGGGGAGCTGTTTTTT. The full variable domain, rest sourced from reference TRBV28 and TRBJ2-2, is DVKVTQSSRYLVKRTGEKVFLECVQDMDHENMFWYRQDPGLGLRLIYFSYDVKMKEKGDIPEGYSVSREKKERFSLILESASTNQTSMYLCASSLRQPNTGELFFGEGSRLTVL.

The rearrangement uses TRBV5-4 and TRBJ2-3, with D hard to call. V lost 5 bases, J lost 6 bases, and 10 bases lay in between. The CDR3 spans 12 residues. Per germline, CDR1 SGHNT and CDR2 YYREEE (reference sequence). The CDR3 sequence: CASSIFADTQYF. For the CDR3, the DNA is TGTGCCAGCAGTATATTCGCGGATACGCAGTATTTT.

The rearrangement uses TRBV9 and TRBJ2-7; D not resolved. The length of the CDR3 is 14 residues. In germline, CDR1 is SGDLS, CDR2 YYNGEE. V was shortened by 0 bases and J by 1 base, with 8 bases between the two germline ends. CDR3 sequence reads: CASSVAASSYEQYF. The CDR3 DNA sequence: TGTGCCAGCAGCGTAGCAGCCAGTTCCTACGAGCAGTACTTC.

The V gene is TRBV10-3, the J gene TRBJ2-3, with no clear D. Germline V gene data show CDR1 as ENHRY and CDR2 as SYGVKD. Trimming took 0 bases from V and 2 from J, leaving 21 bases between them. This CDR3 is 19 amino acids long. The CDR3, as DNA: TGTGCCATCAGTGAGTCGAGGCTTCGACTGCCTCTATTCACAGATACGCAGTATTTT. Amino acids: CAISESRLRLPLFTDTQYF.

The chain couples TRBV27 to TRBJ2-5; the D is unclear. CDR1 and CDR2 from the germline V gene are MNHEY and SMNVEV (reference sequence). This CDR3 comprises 13 residues. Trimming took 5 bases from V and 5 from J, leaving 12 bases between them. CDR3 in DNA: TGTGCCAGCAGTCCCACCTATGGGGAGACCCAGTACTTC. Its protein product is CASSPTYGETQYF.

V gene TRBV7-9 combines with J gene TRBJ2-2; no definite D call. CDR1 SEHNR and CDR2 FQNEAQ come from the germline V gene (reference sequence). Trimming shortened V by 4 bases and J by 3 bases, and 6 bases separated the two germline ends. This CDR3 has 13 residues. CDR3 nucleotide sequence: TGTGCCAGCAGCTCCCGATACACCGGGGAGCTGTTTTTT. Its protein product is CASSSRYTGELFF. Full variable domain (remainder filled in from reference TRBV7-9 and TRBJ2-2): DTGVSQNPRHKITKRGQNVTFRCDPISEHNRLYWYRQTLGQGPEFLTYFQNEAQLEKSRLLSDRFSAERPKGSFSTLEIQRTEQGDSAMYLCASSSRYTGELFFGEGSRLTVL.

This rearrangement joins TRBV11-2 to TRBJ2-7; the D is unclear. This CDR3 has 14 residues. Per the germline V gene, CDR1 is SGHAT and CDR2 is FQNNGV. Trimming shortened V by 1 base and J by 1 base, and 8 bases separated the two germline ends. The CDR3 reads CASSLVSDSYEQYF. The CDR3 region has the DNA TGTGCCAGCAGCTTAGTTTCAGATTCCTACGAGCAGTACTTC.

The chain recombines TRBV11-2 with TRBJ1-1; 7 bases fit TRBD1. This CDR3 region has 16 residues. Trimming at V came to 2 bases and at J to 2 bases, leaving 8 bases not matched to a gene. Germline assignment: CDR1 SGHAT and CDR2 FQNNGV. The CDR3 here is CASSLTPGGRNTEAFF. CDR3 nucleotides: TGTGCCAGCAGCTTAACACCAGGGGGGAGAAACACTGAAGCTTTCTTT. The full variable domain, completed using reference TRBV11-2 and TRBJ1-1, is EAGVAQSPRYKIIEKRQSVAFWCNPISGHATLYWYQQILGQGPKLLIQFQNNGVVDDSQLPKDRFSAERLKGVDSTLKIQPAKLEDSAVYLCASSLTPGGRNTEAFFGQGTRLTVV.